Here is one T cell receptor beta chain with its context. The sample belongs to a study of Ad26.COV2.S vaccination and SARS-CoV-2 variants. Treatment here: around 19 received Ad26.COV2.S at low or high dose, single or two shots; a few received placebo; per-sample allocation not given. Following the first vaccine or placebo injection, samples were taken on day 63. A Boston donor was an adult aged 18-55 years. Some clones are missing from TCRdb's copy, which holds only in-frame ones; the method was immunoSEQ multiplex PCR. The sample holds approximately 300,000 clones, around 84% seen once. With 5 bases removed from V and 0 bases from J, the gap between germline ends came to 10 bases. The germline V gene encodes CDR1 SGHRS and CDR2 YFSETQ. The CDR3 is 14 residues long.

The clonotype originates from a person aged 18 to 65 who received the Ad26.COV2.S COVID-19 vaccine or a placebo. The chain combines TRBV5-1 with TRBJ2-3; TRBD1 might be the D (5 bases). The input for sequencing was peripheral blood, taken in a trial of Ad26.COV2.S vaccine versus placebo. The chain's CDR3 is CASRQDLSTDTQYF. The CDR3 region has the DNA TGCGCCAGCAGACAGGACCTTAGCACAGATACGCAGTATTTT.